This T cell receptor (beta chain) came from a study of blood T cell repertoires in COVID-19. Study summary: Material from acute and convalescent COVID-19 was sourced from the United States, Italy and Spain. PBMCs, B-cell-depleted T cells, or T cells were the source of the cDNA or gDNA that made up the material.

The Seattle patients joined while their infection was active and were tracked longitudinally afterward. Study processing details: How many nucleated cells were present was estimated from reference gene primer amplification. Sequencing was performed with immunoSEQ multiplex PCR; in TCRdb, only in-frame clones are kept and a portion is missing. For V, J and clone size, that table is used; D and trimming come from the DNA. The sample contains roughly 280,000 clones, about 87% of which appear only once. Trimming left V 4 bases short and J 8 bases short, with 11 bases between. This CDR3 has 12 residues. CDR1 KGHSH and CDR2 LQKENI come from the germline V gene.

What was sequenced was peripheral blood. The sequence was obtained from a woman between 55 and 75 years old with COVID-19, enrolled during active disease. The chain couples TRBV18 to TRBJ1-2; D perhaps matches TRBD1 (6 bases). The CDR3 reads CASSLNREGYTF. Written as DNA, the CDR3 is TGTGCCAGCTCACTCAACAGGGAGGGCTACACCTTC.